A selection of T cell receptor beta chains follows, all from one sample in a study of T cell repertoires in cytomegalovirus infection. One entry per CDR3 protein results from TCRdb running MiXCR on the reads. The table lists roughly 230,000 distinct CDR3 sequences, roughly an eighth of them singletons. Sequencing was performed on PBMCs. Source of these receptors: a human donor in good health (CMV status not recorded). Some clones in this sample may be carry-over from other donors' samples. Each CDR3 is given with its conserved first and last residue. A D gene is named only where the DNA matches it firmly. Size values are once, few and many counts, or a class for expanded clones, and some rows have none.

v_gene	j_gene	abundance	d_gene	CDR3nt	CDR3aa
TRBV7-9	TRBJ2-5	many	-	TGTGCCAGCAGCTTTAACGGAGGGGAGACCCAGTACTTC	CASSFNGGETQYF
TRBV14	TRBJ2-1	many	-	TGTGCCAGCAGCCAAATGGGGAGAGGTCTCTACAATGAGCAGTTCTTC	CASSQMGRGLYNEQFF
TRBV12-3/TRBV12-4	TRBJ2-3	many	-	TGTGCCAGCAGTTTGCAGGGTCGCCCAGATACGCAGTATTTT	CASSLQGRPDTQYF
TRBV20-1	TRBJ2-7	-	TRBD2	TGCAGTGCTGGCCCGGGGACTAGCGGGAACAACGAGCAGTACTTC	CSAGPGTSGNNEQYF
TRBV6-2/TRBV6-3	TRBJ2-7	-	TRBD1	TGTGCCAGCACCCGACAGGGGAACGAGCAGTACTTC	CASTRQGNEQYF
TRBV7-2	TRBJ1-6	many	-	TGTGCCAGCAGCCCAGGGGTTTCCCCCCTCCACTTT	CASSPGVSPLHF
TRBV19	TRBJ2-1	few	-	TGTGCCAGTAGTACCACTAGCTCAAGGGCCTACAATGAGCAGTTCTTC	CASSTTSSRAYNEQFF
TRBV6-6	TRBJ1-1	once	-	TGTGCCAGCAGTCCACTCCTGACAGGGAACACTGAAGCTTTCTTT	CASSPLLTGNTEAFF
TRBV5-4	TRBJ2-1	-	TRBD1	TGTGCCAGCAGCTATGACAGGGTAAGGAATGAGCAGTTCTTC	CASSYDRVRNEQFF
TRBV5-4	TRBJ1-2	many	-	TGTGCCAGCAACTCGGACGGGATTAGTAACTATGGCTACACCTTC	CASNSDGISNYGYTF
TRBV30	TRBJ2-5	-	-	TGTGCCTGGAGCGCTGCCGGGACACTTCAAGAGACCCAGTACTTC	CAWSAAGTLQETQYF
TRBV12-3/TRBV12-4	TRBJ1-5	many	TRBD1	TGTGCCAGCAGCTGGACGGGACAGGGGAATCAGCCCCAGCATTTT	CASSWTGQGNQPQHF
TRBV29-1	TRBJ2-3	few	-	TGCAGCGTTGAAGAACAGGGATCCCGGTATTTT	CSVEEQGSRYF
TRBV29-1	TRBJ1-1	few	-	TGCAGCGTTGCACGGCAGGGGAGCACTGAAGCTTTCTTT	CSVARQGSTEAFF
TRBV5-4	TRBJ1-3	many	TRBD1	TGTGCCAGCAGCTCGGGACAGGCTTTAGGAGGTGGAAACACCATATATTTT	CASSSGQALGGGNTIYF